This TCR beta chain was recovered during a study of regulatory T cells in long-lasting Graves disease. Sequencing libraries for TCR beta were prepared with iRepertoire HTBI primers and Arm-PCR of CDR3 regions. A single record per CDR3 protein comes from TCRdb applying MiXCR to the multiplex PCR reads. The sample holds approximately 400,000 distinct CDR3 sequences, roughly a quarter seen once. The CDR3 totals 16 residues. CDR1 and CDR2 (germline): MGHRA, YSYEKL. This clonotype was found a few times. Its antigen is not identified. This sample's time point: persistent/refractory GD, antithyroid drugs over 5 years with positive TRAb. PBMC RNA was the source of the TCR library. Broader study findings: Persistent Graves' patients showed reduced TCR diversity versus newly diagnosed patients. There were preferences for TRBV28, TRBJ1-2 and TRBJ2-5 in persistent disease.

The receptor comes from a female donor with Graves disease. The V call is TRBV4-1, the J call TRBJ2-4; D may be TRBD1 or TRBD2 (5 bases each). TRBJ2-5 explains the end of the DNA better; the J call may be wrong. The sample was peripheral blood mononuclear cells (PBMCs), taken when the disease was refractory, from a patient treated with antithyroid drugs. The CDR3 is CASSPGSRGDEETQYF. CDR3 coding DNA: TGCGCCAGCAGCCCCGGTTCTAGAGGGGATGAAGAGACCCAGTACTTC.